The clone carrying this TCR beta chain was detected a few times. This entry is derived from a study of blood T cells in healthy people across ages. From germline, CDR1 is SGHTA and CDR2 FQGNSA. This CDR3 region has 15 residues. With 5 bases removed from V and 5 bases from J, the gap between germline ends came to 18 bases. Together with a sample-barcoded 5' primer, a J-beta primer mix was included in a second PCR lasting 7 to 11 cycles. Every cDNA molecule bore a tag from a template-switch adaptor containing 12 random nucleotides. TCRdb re-derived calls from the 5' RACE reads in MiXCR, one entry per CDR3 protein. The top ten clones hold about 4% of a sample with roughly 1.5 million distinct CDR3 sequences, roughly 43% of them seen once.

The sample comprised blood. This receptor was identified in a woman younger than 35 in good health. This sequence joins TRBV7-2 and TRBJ2-5, with D possibly matching TRBD2 (6 bases). The DNA of the CDR3 is TGTGCCAGCAGCCTCCAGACTAGGGTTGGGGAGACCCAGTACTTC. This encodes CASSLQTRVGETQYF.